This is a list of T cell receptor beta chains from one sample in a study of technical replicates of blood from a few donors. TCRdb keeps only in-frame clones here, not all; method: immunoSEQ multiplex PCR. Here the sample spans more than 70,000 clones, around nine tenths being singletons. Sequencing was carried out using T cells isolated from PBMCs. Source of these receptors: a human donor in good health. The CDR3 runs from the conserved cysteine through the conserved F or W. A D gene is named only where the DNA matches it firmly. Not all rows give a size; the values are once, few, many and, for expanded clones, a class.

D: .; size: .; V: TRBV19; J: TRBJ2-6; DNA: TGTGCCAGTACCCTCGGCGACAGGCGCTACTCTGGGGCCAACGTCCTGACTTTC; CDR3: CASTLGDRRYSGANVLTF
D: .; size: once; V: TRBV5-1; J: TRBJ1-1; DNA: TGCGCCAGCAGCTGGACAGATATCAACACTGAAGCTTTCTTT; CDR3: CASSWTDINTEAFF
D: TRBD2; size: .; V: TRBV10-2; J: TRBJ2-7; DNA: TGCGCCAGCAGGTCGACTAGCGGGGATTACGAGCAGTACTTC; CDR3: CASRSTSGDYEQYF
D: TRBD2; size: .; V: TRBV6-6; J: TRBJ2-7; DNA: TGTGCCAGCAATCCTAGGGGACTAGCGGGCTACGAGCAGTACTTC; CDR3: CASNPRGLAGYEQYF
D: TRBD2; size: .; V: TRBV11-2; J: TRBJ2-4; DNA: TGTGCCAGCAGCCCCCGGGACTATACAGCCAAAAACATTCAGTACTTC; CDR3: CASSPRDYTAKNIQYF
D: .; size: .; V: TRBV27; J: TRBJ2-3; DNA: TGTGCCAGCAGTGGCGGGCCTTCGGATACGCAGTATTTT; CDR3: CASSGGPSDTQYF
D: .; size: .; V: TRBV2; J: TRBJ2-7; DNA: TGTGCCAGCAGTGGCGCCTACGGCGGGTACGAGCAGTACTTC; CDR3: CASSGAYGGYEQYF
D: .; size: .; V: TRBV6-1; J: TRBJ2-1; DNA: TGTGCCAGTAAATATGAGGGGGGGGCCTACAATGAGCAGTTCTTC; CDR3: CASKYEGGAYNEQFF
D: .; size: .; V: TRBV2; J: TRBJ2-7; DNA: TGTGCCAGCAGTGACGGGGTGCGGACCTCCTACGAGCAGTACTTC; CDR3: CASSDGVRTSYEQYF
D: .; size: .; V: TRBV30; J: TRBJ1-1; DNA: TGTGCCTGGAGTCATAGCCACCCTGAAGCTTTCTTT; CDR3: CAWSHSHPEAFF
D: .; size: .; V: TRBV6-6; J: TRBJ2-1; DNA: TGTGCCAGCAGTTACTCCGATACTAGACACAATGAGCAGTTCTTC; CDR3: CASSYSDTRHNEQFF
D: .; size: .; V: TRBV4-1; J: TRBJ2-7; DNA: TGCGCCAGCAGCCAAGTTCAGTCAGGGCCCTACGAGCAGTACTTC; CDR3: CASSQVQSGPYEQYF
D: .; size: once; V: TRBV29-1; J: TRBJ2-1; DNA: TGCAGCGTTAGTGGAGGGTACTACAATGAGCAGTTCTTC; CDR3: CSVSGGYYNEQFF
D: TRBD2; size: once; V: TRBV19; J: TRBJ2-3; DNA: TGTGCCAGTAGGGCTAGCGGGAGAACAGATACGCAGTATTTT; CDR3: CASRASGRTDTQYF
D: TRBD1; size: .; V: TRBV12-5; J: TRBJ1-2; DNA: TGTGCTAGTGGTCCCTCCGGGACAGGGTTTGGCTACACCTTC; CDR3: CASGPSGTGFGYTF
D: .; size: .; V: TRBV28; J: TRBJ2-2; DNA: TGTGCCAGCAGTTTATGGGGCGGGGCCGCACTCACCGGGGAGCTGTTTTTT; CDR3: CASSLWGGAALTGELFF
D: TRBD1; size: .; V: TRBV28; J: TRBJ1-4; DNA: TGTGCCAGCATGGATTCGGACAGGGTATTTAATGAAAAACTGTTTTTT; CDR3: CASMDSDRVFNEKLFF
D: .; size: .; V: TRBV23-1; J: TRBJ1-4; DNA: TGCGCCACCTTAAAGGGGATTGGGGAAAAACTGTTTTTT; CDR3: CATLKGIGEKLFF
D: .; size: few; V: TRBV6-1; J: TRBJ1-1; DNA: TGTGCCAGCAGTGCCTTGGAGGGTTTCTTT; CDR3: CASSALEGFF
D: .; size: .; V: TRBV6-1; J: TRBJ2-1; DNA: TGTGCCAGCAGCGGACAAAACTACAATGAGCAGTTCTTC; CDR3: CASSGQNYNEQFF
D: .; size: few; V: TRBV18; J: TRBJ2-3; DNA: TGTGCCAGCTCACCAATAACGGCCGCGAGGGATACGCAGTATTTT; CDR3: CASSPITAARDTQYF
D: TRBD1; size: .; V: TRBV28; J: TRBJ2-5; DNA: TGTGCCAGCAGTCGCCTAACAGGGGGCGTAGAGACCCAGTACTTC; CDR3: CASSRLTGGVETQYF
D: .; size: .; V: TRBV6-4; J: TRBJ2-1; DNA: TGTGCCAGCAGTGACACGGCCCTTGGGAGTGAGTATGAGCAGTTCTTC; CDR3: CASSDTALGSEYEQFF
D: TRBD2; size: .; V: TRBV27; J: TRBJ2-1; DNA: TGTGCCAGCAGTTTATATAATGGCGGGAGACACAATGAGCAGTTCTTC; CDR3: CASSLYNGGRHNEQFF
D: .; size: .; V: TRBV6-6; J: TRBJ1-5; DNA: TGTGCCAGCAGGCCGGGACTCAGCAATCAGCCCCAGCATTTT; CDR3: CASRPGLSNQPQHF
D: TRBD1; size: .; V: TRBV6-5; J: TRBJ1-1; DNA: TGTGCCAGCAGTTACTCGGCAGGGGGCGATACTGAAGCTTTCTTT; CDR3: CASSYSAGGDTEAFF
D: .; size: .; V: TRBV7-9; J: TRBJ2-7; DNA: TGTGCCAGCAGCTTACTTTACGAGCAGTACTTC; CDR3: CASSLLYEQYF
D: .; size: .; V: TRBV6-1; J: TRBJ1-3; DNA: TGTGCCAGCTCCAGGATAGGCTCTGGAAACACCATATATTTT; CDR3: CASSRIGSGNTIYF
D: .; size: .; V: TRBV19; J: TRBJ1-5; DNA: TGTGCCAGTAGTACTGGGGCGCGTCAGCCCCAGCATTTT; CDR3: CASSTGARQPQHF
D: TRBD1; size: .; V: TRBV4-1; J: TRBJ2-7; DNA: TGCGCCAGCAGCCAACAGGGGGCGGGGATCTACGAGCAGTACTTC; CDR3: CASSQQGAGIYEQYF
D: .; size: once; V: TRBV7-9; J: TRBJ2-5; DNA: TGTGCCAGCAGCCCGAGGGTGCGGGAGACCCAGTACTTC; CDR3: CASSPRVRETQYF
D: TRBD1; size: .; V: TRBV25-1; J: TRBJ2-3; DNA: TGTGCCAGCAGCCCAACGGGACAGATCACAGATACGCAGTATTTT; CDR3: CASSPTGQITDTQYF
D: .; size: .; V: TRBV5-4; J: TRBJ2-7; DNA: TGTGCCAGCGGTCCAGCGGGTTCGAGGACCCTCTACGAGCAGTACTTC; CDR3: CASGPAGSRTLYEQYF
D: .; size: few; V: TRBV7-9; J: TRBJ2-1; DNA: TGTGCCAGCAGCCCCGTCCCACGGGGTGAGCAGTTCTTC; CDR3: CASSPVPRGEQFF
D: TRBD2; size: .; V: TRBV7-9; J: TRBJ2-7; DNA: TGTGCCAGCAGCCCCACTAGCGGTAACTACGAGCAGTACTTC; CDR3: CASSPTSGNYEQYF
D: TRBD2; size: few; V: TRBV5-1; J: TRBJ2-7; DNA: TGCGCCAGCAGCCTCGGGACTAGCGGGAGCTACGAGCAGTACTTC; CDR3: CASSLGTSGSYEQYF
D: .; size: once; V: TRBV6-1; J: TRBJ1-3; DNA: TGTGCCAGCAGTGAAGGCGGTTCGGGGTGGCACACCATATATTTT; CDR3: CASSEGGSGWHTIYF
D: TRBD2; size: .; V: TRBV11-2; J: TRBJ2-7; DNA: TGTGCCAGCAGCTTAGATCGGTGGGCGGGGACTAGGGGGTACGAGCAGTACTTC; CDR3: CASSLDRWAGTRGYEQYF
D: TRBD1; size: .; V: TRBV2; J: TRBJ2-5; DNA: TGTGCCAGCAGTCGCCCGACAGGGGGCCAAGAGACCCAGTACTTC; CDR3: CASSRPTGGQETQYF
D: .; size: .; V: TRBV19; J: TRBJ1-3; DNA: TGTGCCAGCGCCGACTTGGGAAACACCATATATTTT; CDR3: CASADLGNTIYF
D: .; size: .; V: TRBV9; J: TRBJ2-5; DNA: TGTGCCAGCAGCGTAGATGGGGGGACCAGGCAGGAGACCCAGTACTTC; CDR3: CASSVDGGTRQETQYF
D: TRBD1; size: .; V: TRBV10-3; J: TRBJ1-1; DNA: TGTGCCATCAGTGATCACCCAGGGGGCGGGGGCACTGAAGCTTTCTTT; CDR3: CAISDHPGGGGTEAFF
D: TRBD2; size: .; V: TRBV14; J: TRBJ2-1; DNA: TGTGCCAGCAGCCACTTTCGGGAGGGTTACAATGAGCAGTTCTTC; CDR3: CASSHFREGYNEQFF
D: .; size: .; V: TRBV5-4; J: TRBJ1-2; DNA: TGTGCCAGCAGACCGGTGGGGCAGGAGAAAGACTATGGCTACACCTTC; CDR3: CASRPVGQEKDYGYTF
D: TRBD1; size: once; V: TRBV7-2; J: TRBJ2-7; DNA: TGTGCCAGCAGTCTAACCCCGGCGACAGGGATGCACGAGCAGTACTTC; CDR3: CASSLTPATGMHEQYF
D: .; size: .; V: TRBV29-1; J: TRBJ1-2; DNA: TGCAGCGTTGGTGTATCCGTTGGCTACACCTTC; CDR3: CSVGVSVGYTF
D: TRBD1; size: .; V: TRBV30; J: TRBJ1-1; DNA: TGTGCCTGGATCCTCGGGACAGGACGCTTGAACACTGAAGCTTTCTTT; CDR3: CAWILGTGRLNTEAFF
D: TRBD1; size: few; V: TRBV7-3; J: TRBJ1-1; DNA: TGTGCCAGCAGCTTATATGGGACAGGGAACACTGAAGCTTTCTTT; CDR3: CASSLYGTGNTEAFF
D: .; size: .; V: TRBV15; J: TRBJ2-7; DNA: TGTGCCACCAGCAGAGTAGGAGGGCTTTTCTACGAGCAGTACTTC; CDR3: CATSRVGGLFYEQYF
D: .; size: .; V: TRBV28; J: TRBJ2-4; DNA: TGTGCCAGCAGTTTATCAGGGGCAAAAAACATTCAGTACTTC; CDR3: CASSLSGAKNIQYF